This T cell receptor (beta chain) is from a study of cytomegalovirus exposure and HLA in healthy donors. Study in general: Most genotyped donors, 75% to 85% of about 360, had Caucasian-associated genetic ancestry. Study results and limitations: A link between a missense DCLRE1C variant and TCR beta V- and J-gene trimming emerged from a later analysis. Among TCR beta chains of equal frequency, HLA-associated ones were more clonally expanded in a later analysis. In a later analysis, parvovirus B19, influenza, CMV and Epstein-Barr virus appeared linked to several top co-occurrence clusters.

In the PCR, 60 Vbeta and 13 Jbeta primers were used. Here immunoSEQ multiplex PCR was the method, and the copy in TCRdb shows in-frame clones only, minus some. The repertoire holds about 150,000 clones, with roughly 9.4% as singletons. For this clone: What it recognizes is unknown.

The TCR comes from a male donor in good health and CMV-seronegative. The sample comprised PBMCs.

CDR3 region: CASSFHHRGDTQYF. CDR3 nucleotide sequence: TGTGCCAGCAGTTTCCACCACCGAGGGGATACGCAGTATTTT. V gene TRBV28 combines with J gene TRBJ2-3; maybe TRBD2 (5 bases). The CDR3 sequence is 14 residues long. Trimming cost V 3 bases and J 6 bases, with 13 bases left between them. Germline V CDR1 and CDR2: MDHEN, SYDVKM.